Below are 7 T cell receptor beta chains sequenced from a single sample in a study of OX40 agonist ivuxolimab in advanced cancers. The method was the immunoSEQ multiplex PCR assay. In TCRdb, the immuneACCESS table is reduced to in-frame sequences with V and J assigned. These tables do not hold every clone; where another copy was compared, an unresolved V gene accounts for under half, and the others remain unexplained. The sample data list tens of thousands of clones, and approximately 90% of these were observed just once. The top ten constitute roughly a tenth of the sample. The source material was CD4+ or CD8+ T cells sorted from blood, sampled in a trial of the OX40 agonist ivuxolimab. These receptors came from an adult with an advanced solid tumor such as melanoma, head and neck, liver or kidney cancer.

The chain uses TRBV4-3 and TRBJ1-6, with D hard to call. The CDR3 length is 16 residues. Germline V gene lookup returns CDR1 LGHNA and CDR2 YSLEER. V lost 0 bases and J lost 9, with 15 bases in between. The CDR3, as DNA: TGCGCCAGCAGCCAAGATTGGCTCCTGGTCGGTTCACCCCTCCACTTT. Amino acids: CASSQDWLLVGSPLHF.

The chain carries TRBV27 and TRBJ2-1; a weak D match, TRBD1 (5 bases). The CDR3 is made up of 14 amino acids. V shed 0 bases and J shed 3 bases, with 6 bases lying between them. The germline CDR1 and CDR2 sequences are MNHEY and SMNVEV (reference sequence). The DNA for the CDR3 is TGTGCCAGCAGTTTATCGGACAACTACAATGAGCAGTTCTTC. The encoded protein is CASSLSDNYNEQFF.

The table lists this clone with a few counts. This sequence joins TRBV7-2 and TRBJ1-5; D gene unclear. Germline V CDR1 and CDR2: SGHTA, FQGNSA. This CDR3 has 16 amino acids. Trimming stripped 5 bases from V and 0 bases from J, with 14 bases between. CDR3 amino acids: CASSGEGFYSNQPQHF. CDR3 in DNA: TGTGCCAGCAGCGGAGAGGGCTTTTATAGCAATCAGCCCCAGCATTTT.

The chain links TRBV13 to TRBJ1-5, with D possibly matching TRBD1 (5 bases). Germline-derived CDR1 and CDR2 are PRHDT and FYEKMQ (reference sequence). This CDR3 has 14 amino acids. The ends were cut back, 6 bases at V and 0 bases at J, with 9 bases in the middle. The CDR3 loop reads CASRTAGSNQPQHF. In DNA form, the CDR3 reads TGTGCCAGCAGGACAGCGGGTAGCAATCAGCCCCAGCATTTT.

This chain links TRBV9 with TRBJ2-7; D is perhaps TRBD2 (6 bases). V lost 5 bases to trimming and J lost 1 base, with 10 bases between them. This CDR3 is 13 amino acids long. CDR1 SGDLS and CDR2 YYNGEE come from the germline V gene. CDR3 loop: CASSSGTSYEQYF. The CDR3 DNA sequence: TGTGCCAGCAGTTCGGGGACTTCCTACGAGCAGTACTTC.

The chain has TRBV29-1 and TRBJ2-7; D is unresolved. Trimming took 4 bases from V and 6 from J, leaving 10 bases between them. Germline CDR1 is SQVTM and CDR2 is ANQGSEA. The CDR3 contains 11 residues. CDR3 amino acids: CSVADASEQYF. As DNA, the CDR3 is TGCAGCGTTGCTGATGCCAGCGAGCAGTACTTC.

The chain recombines TRBV20-1 with TRBJ2-1; D remains unclear. Germline V gives CDR1 DFQATT, CDR2 SNEGSKA (reference sequence). The CDR3 covers 10 residues. Trimming stripped 8 bases from V and 4 bases from J, with 6 bases between. The CDR3 sequence: CSPSYNEQFF. The DNA of the CDR3 is TGCAGTCCAAGTTACAATGAGCAGTTCTTC.